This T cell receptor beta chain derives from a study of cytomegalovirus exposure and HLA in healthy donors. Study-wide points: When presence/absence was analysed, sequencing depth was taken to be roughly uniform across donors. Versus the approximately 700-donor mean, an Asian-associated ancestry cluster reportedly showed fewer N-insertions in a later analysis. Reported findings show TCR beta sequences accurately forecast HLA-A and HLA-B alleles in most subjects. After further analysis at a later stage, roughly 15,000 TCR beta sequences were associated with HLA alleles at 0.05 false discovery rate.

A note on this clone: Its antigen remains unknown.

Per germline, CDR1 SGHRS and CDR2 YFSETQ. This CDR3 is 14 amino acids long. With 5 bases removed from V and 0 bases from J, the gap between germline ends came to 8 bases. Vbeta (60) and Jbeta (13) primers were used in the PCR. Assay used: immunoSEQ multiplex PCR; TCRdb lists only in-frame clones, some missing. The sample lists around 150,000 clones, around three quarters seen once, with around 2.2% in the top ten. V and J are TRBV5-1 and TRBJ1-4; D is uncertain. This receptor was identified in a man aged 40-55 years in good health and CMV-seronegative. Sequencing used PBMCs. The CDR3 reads CASRSRATNEKLFF. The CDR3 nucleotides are TGCGCCAGCAGATCTAGAGCAACTAATGAAAAACTGTTTTTT. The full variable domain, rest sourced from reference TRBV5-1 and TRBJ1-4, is KAGVTQTPRYLIKTRGQQVTLSCSPISGHRSVSWYQQTPGQGLQFLFEYFSETQRNKGNFPGRFSGRQFSNSRSEMNVSTLELGDSALYLCASRSRATNEKLFFGSGTQLSVL.